This T cell receptor (beta chain) was found in a study of T cells in Graves' hyperthyroidism and ophthalmopathy (dated by TCRdb to the late 2010s). The study in broad terms: To identify TCR V-J signatures that set the groups apart, the researchers used a discovery cohort of about a hundred patients, made up of under 45 with Graves' ophthalmopathy and 57 with stable Graves' hyperthyroidism. Once sampling was done, hyperthyroidism patients were given methimazole at a starting dose of 30 mg daily, whereas ophthalmopathy patients were given high-dose intravenous methylprednisolone. An independent validation cohort of under 20 hyperthyroidism patients and roughly 16 patients who later progressed to ophthalmopathy tested prospective prediction of ophthalmopathy. In several Graves' hyperthyroidism patients, the study also compared T-cell repertoires from thyroid tissue with T-cell repertoires from blood. For training and testing, the 100 or so patients in the discovery cohort were randomly divided in a 7:3 ratio. According to the paper, TCR Vbeta CDR3 sequencing was carried out on about 140 peripheral blood samples, which came from fewer than 50 ophthalmopathy, around 74 hyperthyroidism and approximately 17 progressor patients. The investigation overall reported the following: Most expanded thyroid clonotypes (frequency above 0.001) were also found in blood, which suggests that blood repertoires may mirror thyroid immune responses. During validation, the model predicted progression to ophthalmopathy a median of approximately 6.5 months ahead of onset, with roughly 65% sensitivity and roughly 72% specificity. No statistical method was used to fix the sample size in advance, and group allocation was not hidden from the investigators. A 13 V-J signature model separated ophthalmopathy from stable hyperthyroidism, with around 88% sensitivity and around 84% specificity in cross-validation and 80%/75% in testing.

Exclusion was applied to patients with uncontrolled infections, other autoimmune diseases, pregnancy or lactation. Clinical symptoms, serum thyroxine and TRAb, thyroid ultrasound, and orbital computed tomography formed the basis for the diagnoses. Trizol reagent was used to extract total RNA, and RNA quality was then checked on an Agilent 2100 Bioanalyzer. Per the germline V gene, SGHDT is the CDR1 and YYEEEE is the CDR2. V is trimmed back by 5 bases and J by 3 bases, and the junction contains 7 bases that no gene match accounts for. The CDR3 numbers 16 residues from cysteine through phenylalanine. Only CDR3 DNA is held: 48 bases, read in frame from base 1. A remark on this clonotype: This clone's antigen is unknown. Qualities for individual bases were not recorded, and no much larger clone is one base off.

The TCR beta CDR3 regions were amplified from RNA transcripts. The TCR CDR3 was subjected to a first round of RT-PCR using the HTBI primer set and the Qiagen OneStep RT-PCR kit. The libraries were constructed in a second round of multiplex PCR and then size-selected and purified. Paired-end sequencing of the libraries was performed with 100 bp reads on an Illumina HiSeq2000. In the authors' own workflow: Raw data were processed with SOAPnuke, discarding reads with adapters, uncalled bases, mean Phred below 15, or no exact constant-primer or identifier match. COPE v1.2.5 was used to merge high-quality paired reads, and clonotypes were defined as unique nucleotide sequences. Clonotypes were aligned to IMGT TRBV, TRBD and TRBJ reference segments using MiTCR v1.1. The analysis was restricted to V-J combinations with a frequency above 0.0001, which together covered over 99% of the repertoires. A TCS score was defined as the ratio of F50 (clonal expansion) to E x V (chaos), with BLOSUM62-based TCRdist applied between CDR3 peptides within each V-J. Welch's t-statistics and random forest reduced 514 V-J features to some 14, which were used in a naive Bayes classifier (R e1071). The similarity between thyroid and blood repertoires was quantified using the Morisita-Horn index. TCRdb's own reprocessing of the public reads used fastp at Q25 and MiXCR and kept productive beta chains. Here each entry gathers all rows of one CDR3 protein and keeps the most common genes and DNA. Clone size and V and J calls follow TCRdb, not the original study. In all, the sample holds about 570,000 distinct CDR3 sequences, and about 43% of those were seen once. 15% to 20% of the sample rests with the top ten.

Sequenced: peripheral blood or thyroid tissue (not recorded which). The V and J segments used are TRBV5-6 and TRBJ2-5; the central 13 bases match TRBD2. This TCR was recovered from an adult woman with Graves' disease, either hyperthyroidism or ophthalmopathy (not recorded which). The bases read TGTGCCAGCAGTGCTGGGGGACTAGCGGGGAAAGAGACCCAGTACTTC. The encoded protein is CASSAGGLAGKETQYF.